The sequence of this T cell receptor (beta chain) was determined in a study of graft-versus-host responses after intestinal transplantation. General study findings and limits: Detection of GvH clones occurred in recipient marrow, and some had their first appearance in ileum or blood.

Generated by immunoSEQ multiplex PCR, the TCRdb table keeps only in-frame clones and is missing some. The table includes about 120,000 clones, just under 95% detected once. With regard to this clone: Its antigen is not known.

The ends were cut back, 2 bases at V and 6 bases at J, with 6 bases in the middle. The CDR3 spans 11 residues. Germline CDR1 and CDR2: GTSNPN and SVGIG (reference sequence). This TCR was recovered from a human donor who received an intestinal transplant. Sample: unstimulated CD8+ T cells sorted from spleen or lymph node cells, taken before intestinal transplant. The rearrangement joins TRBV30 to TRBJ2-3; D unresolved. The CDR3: CAWSLRDTQYF. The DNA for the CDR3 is TGTGCCTGGAGTCTGCGGGATACGCAGTATTTT.